The 30 T cell receptor beta chains below were found in one sample sequenced in a study of cytomegalovirus exposure and HLA in healthy donors. The PCR employed 60 Vbeta primers together with 13 Jbeta primers. Assay: immunoSEQ multiplex PCR; the TCRdb copy retains only in-frame clones and omits some. The sample holds over 75,000 clones, over 70% seen once. Sequencing used PBMCs. These receptors came from a man aged 50 or older in good health and CMV-seropositive.

The V gene is TRBV7-2, the J gene TRBJ1-2, with 7 positions matching TRBD1. The length of the CDR3 is 15 residues. V lost 5 bases and J lost 0; bases outside the gene matches: 6. Germline V gene sequence: CDR1 SGHTA, CDR2 FQGNSA. The CDR3: CASSPSTGTNYGYTF. The CDR3 nucleotides are TGTGCCAGCAGCCCCTCGACAGGGACTAACTATGGCTACACCTTC.

This clone was recorded at least ten times. The chain links TRBV19 to TRBJ1-6, with a possible D match to TRBD1 (5 bases). Germline lookup yields CDR1 LNHDA and CDR2 SQIVND (reference sequence). This CDR3 is 15 amino acids long. The V end was cut by 7 bases, the J end by 6 bases, with 16 bases between. As DNA, the CDR3 is TGTGCCAGTACAGGAGGGGAGGCCGGTAATTCACCCCTCCACTTT. Translated, it gives CASTGGEAGNSPLHF.

The chain couples TRBV7-8 to TRBJ1-6, with TRBD1 identical over 8 bases. Germline CDR1 SGHVS, CDR2 FQNEAQ. This CDR3 has 16 residues. Trimming at V came to 5 bases and at J to 4 bases, leaving 7 bases not matched to a gene. This CDR3 is CASSLGQGYYNSPLHF. The CDR3, as DNA: TGTGCCAGCAGCCTCGGACAGGGATATTATAATTCACCCCTCCACTTT.

V and J are TRBV6-5 and TRBJ1-1; no reliable D call. The CDR3 length is 15 residues. V was clipped by 5 bases and J by 1 base, with 14 bases between them. The germline gives CDR1 MNHEY, CDR2 SVGAGI. The DNA of the CDR3 is TGTGCCAGCAGTAGAAGGACGGGAGGGAACACTGAAGCTTTCTTT. Translated: CASSRRTGGNTEAFF.

This clone has just one count. The chain is built from TRBV9 and TRBJ2-5, with 7 positions matching TRBD1. The DNA end is a closer match to TRBJ2-7, so the J assignment may be wrong. The germline V gene has CDR1 SGDLS and CDR2 YYNGEE. The CDR3 spans 15 residues. DNA for the CDR3: TGTGCCAGCAGCTCCACCGCAGGGGGCTCCTACGAGCAGTACTTC. Translation gives CASSSTAGGSYEQYF.

This chain uses TRBV7-3 with TRBJ2-3; TRBD2 matches at 13 bases. Germline CDR1 reads SGHTA; CDR2 reads FQGTGA. CDR3 length equals 17 residues. Losses at the gene ends were 5 bases for V and 2 bases for J; bases not matched to a gene: 7. The CDR3 bases are TGTGCCAGCAGCCCGGGGACTAGCGGGGACCCCACAGATACGCAGTATTTT. This encodes CASSPGTSGDPTDTQYF.

This rearrangement joins TRBV6-1 to TRBJ2-7, with a tentative D call TRBD1 (5 bases). Germline V lookup: CDR1 MNHNS, CDR2 SASEGT. The CDR3 has 14 amino acids. Trimming took off 3 bases at V and 7 bases at J, with 16 bases between the two ends. CDR3 sequence reads: CASSEVGRAWEQYF. DNA for the CDR3: TGTGCCAGCAGTGAGGTGGGCAGGGCCTGGGAGCAGTACTTC.

This clone was observed at least ten times. The chain carries TRBV19 and TRBJ1-3; possibly TRBD1 for D (5 bases). Germline V gene sequence: CDR1 LNHDA, CDR2 SQIVND (reference sequence). The ends were cut back, 0 bases at V and 6 bases at J, with 15 bases in the middle. The CDR3 is 16 residues long. The CDR3 protein is CASSIDGLWGKNTIYF. CDR3 nucleotides: TGTGCCAGTAGTATAGATGGCCTTTGGGGCAAAAACACCATATATTTT.

The chain uses TRBV29-1 and TRBJ2-1, with a weak D call TRBD1 (5 bases). Germline V gives CDR1 SQVTM, CDR2 ANQGSEA. The CDR3 is made up of 12 amino acids. Trimming removed 5 bases at V and 7 bases at J, with 12 bases between. This CDR3 reads CSVWAGMNEQFF. The CDR3 coding sequence is TGCAGCGTTTGGGCAGGGATGAATGAGCAGTTCTTC.

V is TRBV9 and J is TRBJ2-6; 8 positions agree with TRBD1. Germline loops: CDR1 SGDLS, CDR2 YYNGEE. This CDR3 is 21 amino acids long. The V and J ends lost 4 bases and 0 bases, in that order; junction bases with no gene match: 18. This CDR3 reads CASSSSRGQGDSGSGANVLTF. For the CDR3, the DNA is TGTGCCAGCAGCTCCTCCCGCGGACAGGGTGATAGCGGCTCTGGGGCCAACGTCCTGACTTTC.

The rearrangement joins TRBV27 to TRBJ1-3; D not resolved. V was cut by 1 base and J by 2 bases, with 6 bases left in between. Germline CDR1 and CDR2: MNHEY and SMNVEV (reference sequence). The CDR3 totals 14 residues. CDR3 sequence: CASSLLGPGNTIYF. The CDR3 DNA reads TGTGCCAGCAGTTTATTGGGCCCTGGAAACACCATATATTTT.

CDR3 DNA: TGTGCCAGCAGCTTCGACAGTATGAACACTGAAGCTTTCTTT. Translation: CASSFDSMNTEAFF. V usage is TRBV5-5 and J usage is TRBJ1-1, with D possibly TRBD1 on 5 matching bases. This CDR3 has 14 residues. V lost 2 bases, J lost 0 bases, and 8 bases lay in between. The germline V gene has CDR1 SGHKS and CDR2 YYEKEE (reference sequence).

The J gene is TRBJ2-7, the V gene TRBV9, with TRBD2 matching 9 bases. The ends lost 0 bases at V and 6 bases at J; junction bases unmatched: 4. The CDR3 spans 14 residues. The germline V gene encodes CDR1 SGDLS and CDR2 YYNGEE. The CDR3 spells CASSVVSGGGEQYF. CDR3 DNA: TGTGCCAGCAGCGTAGTTAGCGGGGGAGGCGAGCAGTACTTC.

In DNA form, the CDR3 reads TGTGCCAGCAGTTACGCGCAGGGTGCAGATACGCAGTATTTT. The encoded protein is CASSYAQGADTQYF. The chain employs TRBV6-5 and TRBJ2-3; tentative D call: TRBD1 (5 bases). Trimming took 2 bases from V and 4 from J, leaving 10 bases between them. The V gene's germline CDR1 is MNHEY and CDR2 SVGAGI. This CDR3 has 14 amino acids.

The genes are TRBV7-9 and TRBJ2-5, with D possibly TRBD1 on 6 matching bases. The better agreement between TRBJ2-7 and the DNA end casts doubt on the J call. The length of the CDR3 is 12 residues. Germline V CDR1 and CDR2: SEHNR, FQNEAQ (reference sequence). The CDR3 region is CASSYRDYEQYF. The CDR3 DNA reads TGTGCCAGCTCCTACAGGGACTACGAGCAGTACTTC.

CDR3 bases: TGTGCCAGCAGCTCCTCACAGGGATACAGGAGTGGCTACACCTTC. Its translation: CASSSSQGYRSGYTF. This rearrangement joins TRBV7-2 to TRBJ1-2; a weak D match, TRBD1 (6 bases). The CDR3 has 15 amino acids. Germline CDR1 and CDR2: SGHTA and FQGNSA. V lost 4 bases to trimming and J lost 7 bases, with 19 bases between them.

The chain employs TRBV15 and TRBJ2-1, with D possibly matching TRBD2 (5 bases). The CDR3 covers 13 residues. Germline V gene data show CDR1 as LNHNV and CDR2 as YYDKDF (reference sequence). V shed 0 bases and J shed 15 bases, with 15 bases lying between them. CDR3 region: CATSRDSGFARFF. The CDR3 nucleotides are TGTGCCACCAGCAGAGACTCGGGGTTTGCGCGGTTCTTC.

With respect to this clone: The germline gene is not matched at one end of the junction; a read error may be the cause. The V call is TRBV28, the J call TRBJ2-7, with 10 bases identical to TRBD1. The CDR3 extends over 16 amino acids. In germline, CDR1 is MDHEN, CDR2 SYDVKM. CDR3 bases: TGTGCCAGCAGTCCGACCGGGACAGGGGATTCCTTCGAGCAGTACTTC. Its translation is CASSPTGTGDSFEQYF.

This chain joins TRBV28 and TRBJ2-7, with D maybe TRBD2 (6 bases). The CDR3 is made up of 16 amino acids. CDR1 and CDR2 from the germline V gene are MDHEN and SYDVKM. The V gene lost 6 bases and the J gene lost 3 bases, with 21 bases spanning the gap. In DNA, the CDR3 is TGTGCCAGCAGCCCTTCGGGGCCGGGACTCCTCTACGAGCAGTACTTC. Translated, it gives CASSPSGPGLLYEQYF.

Remarks on this clone: The junction does not match germline at one end; this may be a read error. V and J are TRBV6-1 and TRBJ1-6; a possible D gene is TRBD1 (5 bases). CDR3 length: 13 amino acids. Germline V gives CDR1 MNHNS, CDR2 SASEGT. In DNA form, the CDR3 reads TGTGCCAGCAGCAGGGATCCTAATTCACCCCTCAACTTT. Amino acids: CASSRDPNSPLNF.

This chain links TRBV4-2 with TRBJ1-2; D may be TRBD1 (5 bases). The V and J ends lost 1 base and 3 bases respectively, with 9 bases between them. Germline V CDR1 and CDR2: LGHNA, YNFKEQ. CDR3 size: 14 residues. The CDR3 nucleotides are TGTGCCAGCAGCCAAGTAACAGGAGACTATGGCTACACCTTC. Amino acids: CASSQVTGDYGYTF.

The V and J genes are TRBV7-2 and TRBJ2-5, with 12 bases fitting TRBD2. Germline CDR1 reads SGHTA; CDR2 reads FQGNSA. This CDR3 has 15 residues. The junction had 3 bases not matched to a gene; V was cut back by 5 bases and J by 2 bases. The CDR3 protein is CASSKGLAGQETQYF. The CDR3, as DNA: TGTGCCAGCAGCAAAGGACTAGCGGGGCAAGAGACCCAGTACTTC.

The chain carries TRBV7-9 and TRBJ1-1; 9 bases are shared with TRBD1. V gave up 5 bases and J gave up 0 bases; unmatched junction bases: 4. Germline V CDR1 and CDR2: SEHNR, FQNEAQ (reference sequence). The CDR3 loop spans 15 amino acids. The DNA of the CDR3 is TGTGCCAGCAGCCCCCGGGACAGGGTGAACACTGAAGCTTTCTTT. It translates to CASSPRDRVNTEAFF.

The rearrangement links TRBV18 to TRBJ2-3; a weak D match, TRBD2 (5 bases). Germline V lookup: CDR1 KGHSH, CDR2 LQKENI. Trimming pared 4 bases from V and 1 base from J, leaving 24 bases between. CDR3 length: 19 residues. CDR3 protein: CASSRLKGRQAGGTDTQYF. DNA of the CDR3: TGTGCCAGCTCACGCCTGAAAGGACGGCAGGCGGGTGGCACAGATACGCAGTATTTT.

The genes are TRBV14 and TRBJ1-3; D possibly corresponds to TRBD1 (6 bases). Germline CDR1 SGHDN, CDR2 FVKESK. Trimming shortened V by 4 bases and J by 3 bases, and 10 bases separated the two germline ends. The length of the CDR3 is 14 residues. CDR3 loop: CASSRGQSGNTIYF. In DNA, the CDR3 is TGTGCCAGCAGCCGCGGACAGAGTGGAAACACCATATATTTT.

The chain uses TRBV18 and TRBJ2-2; 9 bases map to TRBD2. Per germline, CDR1 KGHSH and CDR2 LQKENI. V trimming: 3 bases; J trimming: 5 bases; junction bases outside the gene matches: 7. This CDR3 spans 16 amino acids. The CDR3 loop is CASSPPGTSRTGELFF. The CDR3 region has the DNA TGTGCCAGCTCACCTCCTGGGACTAGCCGAACCGGGGAGCTGTTTTTT. The complete variable domain, with remaining parts taken from reference TRBV18 and TRBJ2-2, reads NAGVMQNPRHLVRRRGQEARLRCSPMKGHSHVYWYRQLPEEGLKFMVYLQKENIIDESGMPKERFSAEFPKEGPSILRIQQVVRGDSAAYFCASSPPGTSRTGELFFGEGSRLTVL.

The V gene is TRBV5-1, the J gene TRBJ2-3, with 10 bases matching TRBD2. Germline V gives CDR1 SGHRS, CDR2 YFSETQ. Trimming cost V 4 bases and J 3 bases; bases outside gene matches: 5. The CDR3 runs 15 residues. CDR3 residues: CASSPSGGGTDTQYF. The CDR3 DNA reads as TGCGCCAGCAGCCCTAGCGGGGGTGGTACAGATACGCAGTATTTT.

This clone appeared a single time. This sequence joins TRBV7-2 and TRBJ2-1; TRBD1 agrees at 10 bases. Trimming cost V 6 bases and J 7 bases; bases outside gene matches: 0. The germline V gene encodes CDR1 SGHTA and CDR2 FQGNSA. The CDR3 loop spans 12 amino acids. CDR3 coding DNA: TGTGCCAGCAGGGACAGGGGGAATGAGCAGTTCTTC. Translated, it gives CASRDRGNEQFF.

On this clone: The junction shows a germline mismatch at one end, possibly a read error. The genes are TRBV5-6 and TRBJ1-6; 10 nucleotides align to TRBD1. The CDR3 has 15 amino acids. Germline-derived CDR1 and CDR2 are SGHDT and YYEEEE. CDR3 sequence reads: CASSSRQGANSPPHF. In nucleotides, the CDR3 is TGTGCCAGCAGCTCCCGACAGGGGGCCAATTCACCCCCCCACTTT.

This CDR3 is CASSTGPNTNTEAFF. The CDR3 DNA reads TGTGCCAGCAGTACAGGGCCAAATACGAACACTGAAGCTTTCTTT. This rearrangement joins TRBV7-8 to TRBJ1-1, with D possibly matching TRBD1 (6 bases). The CDR3 sequence is 15 residues long. Trimming took 6 bases from V and 1 from J, leaving 15 bases between them. CDR1 and CDR2 (germline): SGHVS, FQNEAQ.